This TCR beta chain was identified during a study of cytomegalovirus exposure and HLA in healthy donors. Overall study context: The roughly 670 first-cohort repertoires shared a platform with the approximately 120 validation repertoires, as reported in a later analysis. Study-wide points: Rare sequences made up most TCRs, while some public TCRs were found in many donors.

These donors were members of the approximately 120-subject validation cohort, a group separate from the approximately 670-subject first cohort. Using immunoSEQ multiplex PCR, the repertoire was profiled, and TCRdb retains in-frame clones only, with some absent. In the table there are tens of thousands of clones, 92% of which are singletons. This clone was detected only a few times. The antigen remains unidentified. What was sequenced was PBMCs. The receptor was isolated from a woman aged 18 to 35 in good health and CMV-seronegative.

CDR3: CASSQSTGGYTF. The CDR3, as DNA: TGTGCCAGCAGTCAATCAACAGGTGGCTACACCTTC. The V gene is TRBV27, the J gene TRBJ1-2; D is perhaps TRBD1 (5 bases). This CDR3 is 12 amino acids long. CDR1 MNHEY and CDR2 SMNVEV come from the germline V gene (reference sequence). Trimming shortened V by 5 bases and J by 7 bases, and 11 bases separated the two germline ends.